The clone carrying this TCR beta chain was recorded once. What it binds is not known. This record comes from a study of cytomegalovirus exposure and HLA in healthy donors. Study in general: Researchers previously reported finding 90 million to 130 million unique TCR beta sequences from 150 million to 200 million T cells. Findings of the study overall: As was reported, the classifier diagnosed cytomegalovirus status with high specificity and sensitivity. A previous analysis found most TCR beta V segments productive roughly 90% or roughly 30% of the time.

In the PCR, 60 Vbeta and 13 Jbeta primers were used. Generated by immunoSEQ multiplex PCR, the TCRdb table keeps only in-frame clones and is missing some. The table has about 130,000 clones, 60% to 80% seen once. Healthy donors of bone marrow made up the group. What was sequenced was PBMCs. This clonotype originated in a man aged 25 to 45 in good health and CMV-seronegative.

The CDR3 nucleotides are TGTGCCAGCAGAACCCTGGGGGGAAACACTGAAGCTTTCTTT. This codes for CASRTLGGNTEAFF. V is TRBV28 and J is TRBJ1-1; a weak D match, TRBD1 (5 bases). The V end was cut by 6 bases, the J end by 2 bases, with 13 bases between. Germline loops: CDR1 MDHEN, CDR2 SYDVKM. The CDR3 is 14 residues long.